What follows is one T cell receptor (beta chain) and its context. This clonotype showed up many times. This receptor's antigen is unknown. No base-level quality is on record; no much larger clone is a single base apart. These data come from a study of identical twins (dated by TCRdb to 2016 to 2018). Background on the whole study: The study deep-sequenced TCR alpha and beta repertoires from monozygotic twins, unrelated adults of various ages and cord blood to test whether fetal clonotypes persist. To rule out contamination, replicate twin experiments were performed at different times with different library preparation protocols. Points the paper makes about the study in general: Excess twin sharing in beta out-of-frame sequences was weaker because fewer shared sequences lowered the signal-to-noise ratio. Because the same donors could not be followed over many years, the conclusions relied on cross-sectional statistical analysis. Invariant T cells such as MAIT and iNKT could partly confound zero-insertion analyses, though diverse VJ usage argued against this for most clonotypes. Compared with coincidental sharing between unrelated individuals, an excess of low generation-probability sequences was observed among out-of-frame TCR alpha sequences shared between twins. Abundant cord blood beta clonotypes carried fewer insertions; young adult naive repertoires showed a weaker similar trend, while memory repertoires showed none. In monozygotic twins, out-of-frame TCR alpha sharing was systematically underestimated by recombination models, although the models agreed with sharing between unrelated individuals.

Every donor was a healthy Caucasian. Library construction relied on 5' RACE. Reads for this sample came from an Illumina HiSeq 2000. Template switching added a universal primer binding site, and the final cDNA carried a unique molecular identifier that allowed TCR cDNA molecules to be counted accurately. First-strand cDNA for TCR alpha and beta chains was synthesized from specific primers in the conserved constant-segment region. Each cDNA library was double barcoded, with a SMART-Mk sample barcode plus Illumina barcodes, to control for contamination. TruSeq adapter sequences along with Illumina sample barcodes were introduced in two successive PCR steps. The Illumina HiSeq platform was used with custom primers to sequence TCR alpha and beta cDNA libraries. Per the source publication's procedure: MiGEC was used to process raw reads and extract unique molecular identifiers, and MiXCR was used to find CDR3 positions. For each individual, recombination models were inferred using an EM algorithm with the repgenHMM and IGoR tools. Shared clonotype analysis was performed with the tcR package in R, normalizing sharing by the product of cloneset sizes. Out-of-frame nonproductive sequences were analyzed to study raw recombination free of thymic and clonal selection effects. TCRdb trimmed the raw reads at Q25, called clones with MiXCR and kept productive beta chains. Duplicate CDR3 protein sequences are folded into a single record with the most common DNA and genes. TCRdb assigned the V and J calls; the authors' analysis was not used. This sample holds 1.5 million to 2 million distinct CDR3 sequences; under 35% were observed only once. The ten largest clones capture roughly 0.3% of the sample.

Including the terminal cysteine and phenylalanine, the CDR3 comprises 14 residues. The sequence is cut down to CDR3 DNA, 42 bases in frame from base 1. At the junction V is shortened by 7 bases and J by 0 bases; bases outside the gene matches: 2. The germline V gene specifies SGHTA as CDR1 and FQGNSA as CDR2. The receptor chain draws on TRBV7-2 and TRBJ2-7, with 11 junctional bases fitting TRBD2. The sequence was collected from a newborn girl in good health. The sample was cord blood. The nucleotides read TGTGCCAGCAATGGACTAGCGGGCTCCTACGAGCAGTACTTC. It specifies CASNGLAGSYEQYF.